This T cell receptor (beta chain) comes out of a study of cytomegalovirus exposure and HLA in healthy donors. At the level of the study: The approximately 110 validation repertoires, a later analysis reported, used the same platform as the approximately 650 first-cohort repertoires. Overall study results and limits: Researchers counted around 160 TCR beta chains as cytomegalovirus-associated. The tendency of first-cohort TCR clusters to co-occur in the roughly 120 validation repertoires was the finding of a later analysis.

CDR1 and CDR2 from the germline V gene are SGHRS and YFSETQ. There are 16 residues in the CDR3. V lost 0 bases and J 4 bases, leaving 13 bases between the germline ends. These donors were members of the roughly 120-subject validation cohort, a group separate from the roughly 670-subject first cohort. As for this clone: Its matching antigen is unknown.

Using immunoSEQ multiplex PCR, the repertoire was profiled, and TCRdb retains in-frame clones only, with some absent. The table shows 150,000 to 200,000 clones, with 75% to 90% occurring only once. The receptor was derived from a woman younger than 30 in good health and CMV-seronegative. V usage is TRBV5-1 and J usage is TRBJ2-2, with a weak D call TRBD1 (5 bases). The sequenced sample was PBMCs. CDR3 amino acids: CASSLEGQGFTGELFF. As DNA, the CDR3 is TGCGCCAGCAGCTTGGAGGGTCAGGGCTTCACCGGGGAGCTGTTTTTT.